The rows below give T cell receptor beta chains drawn from one sample of a study of technical replicates of blood from a handful of donors. Profiling relied on immunoSEQ multiplex PCR, and the TCRdb table lists in-frame clones only, not all of them. The sample consists of about 85,000 clones, roughly 94% of them appearing once. Sequences were obtained from T cells isolated from PBMCs. All receptors derive from a human donor in good health. Each CDR3 is given with its conserved first and last residue. The order of the fields is CDR3 protein, CDR3 DNA, J gene, D gene, clone size, V gene. D genes are given only for firm matches. Only part of the rows carry a size: once, few, many, or a class if the clone is expanded.

CDR3 protein: CSVEDRHRSTDTQYF; CDR3 DNA: TGCAGCGTTGAAGATCGACATAGGAGCACAGATACGCAGTATTTT; J gene: TRBJ2-3; D gene: NA; clone size: NA; V gene: TRBV29-1
CDR3 protein: CASSYSTGGWEETQYF; CDR3 DNA: TGTGCCAGCAGTTATTCGACAGGGGGGTGGGAAGAGACCCAGTACTTC; J gene: TRBJ2-5; D gene: TRBD1; clone size: NA; V gene: TRBV6-5
CDR3 protein: CASSFDRGFEKLFF; CDR3 DNA: TGTGCCAGCAGCTTCGACAGGGGATTCGAAAAACTGTTTTTT; J gene: TRBJ1-4; D gene: TRBD1; clone size: NA; V gene: TRBV7-9
CDR3 protein: CASSGGTSAQETQYF; CDR3 DNA: TGTGCCAGCAGCGGAGGGACTAGCGCACAAGAGACCCAGTACTTC; J gene: TRBJ2-5; D gene: TRBD2; clone size: NA; V gene: TRBV7-2
CDR3 protein: CASGPDSSFASEAFF; CDR3 DNA: TGTGCTAGTGGACCCGACAGTTCGTTTGCCTCTGAAGCTTTCTTT; J gene: TRBJ1-1; D gene: NA; clone size: NA; V gene: TRBV12-5
CDR3 protein: CASKLGQDLTYGYTF; CDR3 DNA: TGTGCCAGTAAATTAGGACAGGACCTTACCTATGGCTACACCTTC; J gene: TRBJ1-2; D gene: TRBD1; clone size: few; V gene: TRBV6-5
CDR3 protein: CASSIPGQGTSGANVLTF; CDR3 DNA: TGTGCCAGCAGCATCCCGGGACAGGGTACCTCTGGGGCCAACGTCCTGACTTTC; J gene: TRBJ2-6; D gene: TRBD1; clone size: NA; V gene: TRBV11-1
CDR3 protein: CASSEGQTFSGANVLTF; CDR3 DNA: TGTGCCAGCAGTGAGGGACAGACTTTCTCTGGGGCCAACGTCCTGACTTTC; J gene: TRBJ2-6; D gene: TRBD1; clone size: NA; V gene: TRBV2
CDR3 protein: CASSSTPTGGETQYF; CDR3 DNA: TGTGCCAGCAGTTCCACACCGACAGGAGGAGAGACCCAGTACTTC; J gene: TRBJ2-5; D gene: NA; clone size: NA; V gene: TRBV27
CDR3 protein: CASSLRGGLAYEQYF; CDR3 DNA: TGTGCCAGCAGTTTACGGGGGGGTTTAGCCTACGAGCAGTACTTC; J gene: TRBJ2-7; D gene: TRBD2; clone size: NA; V gene: TRBV27
CDR3 protein: CAWSLRSGLARRYEQYF; CDR3 DNA: TGTGCCTGGAGCCTCCGATCGGGACTAGCAAGGCGCTACGAGCAGTACTTC; J gene: TRBJ2-7; D gene: TRBD2; clone size: NA; V gene: TRBV30
CDR3 protein: CASSEYGTGGSPLHF; CDR3 DNA: TGTGCCAGCAGTGAATATGGGACAGGGGGATCACCCCTCCACTTT; J gene: TRBJ1-6; D gene: TRBD1; clone size: few; V gene: TRBV25-1
CDR3 protein: CASSAHRQNTEAFF; CDR3 DNA: TGCGCCAGCAGTGCTCACCGACAGAACACTGAAGCTTTCTTT; J gene: TRBJ1-1; D gene: NA; clone size: NA; V gene: TRBV10-1
CDR3 protein: CASTPLQGWGETQYF; CDR3 DNA: TGTGCCAGCACCCCCCTACAGGGTTGGGGAGAGACCCAGTACTTC; J gene: TRBJ2-5; D gene: NA; clone size: NA; V gene: TRBV7-9
CDR3 protein: CASSLYLPGAVGYTF; CDR3 DNA: TGTGCCAGCAGCTTGTACCTCCCAGGGGCGGTTGGCTACACCTTC; J gene: TRBJ1-2; D gene: NA; clone size: NA; V gene: TRBV5-4
CDR3 protein: CAISESASNEQFF; CDR3 DNA: TGTGCCATCAGTGAGTCTGCTAGCAATGAGCAGTTCTTC; J gene: TRBJ2-1; D gene: NA; clone size: NA; V gene: TRBV10-3
CDR3 protein: CASSGVYLAANTGELFF; CDR3 DNA: TGTGCCAGCAGTGGGGTCTACCTAGCGGCGAACACCGGGGAGCTGTTTTTT; J gene: TRBJ2-2; D gene: TRBD2; clone size: NA; V gene: TRBV28
CDR3 protein: CASSPLAGGTTDTQYF; CDR3 DNA: TGTGCCAGCAGCCCTTTGGCTGGCGGGACCACAGATACGCAGTATTTT; J gene: TRBJ2-3; D gene: NA; clone size: NA; V gene: TRBV5-4
CDR3 protein: CASSWGLAGWERTDTQYF; CDR3 DNA: TGTGCCAGCAGTTGGGGACTAGCGGGGTGGGAGCGTACAGATACGCAGTATTTT; J gene: TRBJ2-3; D gene: TRBD2; clone size: NA; V gene: TRBV28
CDR3 protein: CASSPRGQSYGYTF; CDR3 DNA: TGTGCCAGCAGCCCGAGGGGACAGAGCTATGGCTACACCTTC; J gene: TRBJ1-2; D gene: TRBD1; clone size: NA; V gene: TRBV7-8
CDR3 protein: CAISERPAGEIRTNGYGYTF; CDR3 DNA: TGTGCCATCAGTGAGCGCCCCGCGGGGGAAATAAGAACTAACGGGTATGGCTACACCTTC; J gene: TRBJ1-2; D gene: NA; clone size: NA; V gene: TRBV10-3
CDR3 protein: CASSYSHGLAGDQETQYF; CDR3 DNA: TGTGCCAGCAGCTACTCACACGGACTAGCGGGGGACCAAGAGACCCAGTACTTC; J gene: TRBJ2-5; D gene: TRBD2; clone size: NA; V gene: TRBV7-9
CDR3 protein: CASSNGRAELFF; CDR3 DNA: TGTGCCAGCAGCAACGGCAGGGCCGAATTGTTTTTT; J gene: TRBJ1-4; D gene: NA; clone size: NA; V gene: TRBV21-1
CDR3 protein: CASSELATNEKLFF; CDR3 DNA: TGTGCCAGCAGTGAGCTAGCAACTAATGAAAAACTGTTTTTT; J gene: TRBJ1-4; D gene: NA; clone size: NA; V gene: TRBV6-1
CDR3 protein: CASSPQGRETQYF; CDR3 DNA: TGTGCCAGCAGCCCCCAGGGGAGAGAGACCCAGTACTTC; J gene: TRBJ2-5; D gene: NA; clone size: NA; V gene: TRBV11-3
CDR3 protein: CASSPFYLSYEQYF; CDR3 DNA: TGTGCCAGCAGCCCTTTCTACCTCTCCTACGAGCAGTACTTC; J gene: TRBJ2-7; D gene: NA; clone size: NA; V gene: TRBV9
CDR3 protein: CSVEPGDHTDTQYF; CDR3 DNA: TGCAGCGTTGAACCGGGGGATCACACAGATACGCAGTATTTT; J gene: TRBJ2-3; D gene: NA; clone size: NA; V gene: TRBV29-1
CDR3 protein: CASSLYNEQFF; CDR3 DNA: TGTGCCAGCAGTCTCTACAATGAGCAGTTCTTC; J gene: TRBJ2-1; D gene: NA; clone size: NA; V gene: TRBV6-5
CDR3 protein: CASRAEAYSGNTIYF; CDR3 DNA: TGTGCCAGCAGGGCGGAGGCCTACTCTGGAAACACCATATATTTT; J gene: TRBJ1-3; D gene: NA; clone size: NA; V gene: TRBV6-1
CDR3 protein: CASSVSLNTEAFF; CDR3 DNA: TGTGCCAGCAGCGTGTCGTTGAACACTGAAGCTTTCTTT; J gene: TRBJ1-1; D gene: NA; clone size: NA; V gene: TRBV9
CDR3 protein: CASNLQGSNTEAFF; CDR3 DNA: TGTGCCAGCAACTTACAGGGTAGCAACACTGAAGCTTTCTTT; J gene: TRBJ1-1; D gene: NA; clone size: NA; V gene: TRBV27
CDR3 protein: CASSPGTSVSNEQFF; CDR3 DNA: TGTGCCAGCAGCCCGGGGACTAGCGTAAGCAATGAGCAGTTCTTC; J gene: TRBJ2-1; D gene: TRBD2; clone size: NA; V gene: TRBV7-3
CDR3 protein: CASSEIGQTYEQYF; CDR3 DNA: TGTGCCAGCAGTGAAATCGGACAGACCTACGAGCAGTACTTC; J gene: TRBJ2-7; D gene: NA; clone size: NA; V gene: TRBV25-1
CDR3 protein: CASRPRDSSYEQYF; CDR3 DNA: TGTGCCAGCAGGCCGCGGGACAGCTCCTACGAGCAGTACTTC; J gene: TRBJ2-7; D gene: NA; clone size: NA; V gene: TRBV25-1
CDR3 protein: CASSFESQWGYTF; CDR3 DNA: TGTGCCAGCAGTTTCGAATCACAGTGGGGCTACACCTTC; J gene: TRBJ1-2; D gene: NA; clone size: NA; V gene: TRBV28
CDR3 protein: CASSKEGKLPSGRSTDTQYF; CDR3 DNA: TGTGCCAGCAGCAAAGAAGGGAAGTTACCTAGCGGGAGAAGCACAGATACGCAGTATTTT; J gene: TRBJ2-3; D gene: NA; clone size: NA; V gene: TRBV21-1
CDR3 protein: CASSLGADRGTDTQYF; CDR3 DNA: TGTGCCAGCAGCTTGGGAGCCGACAGGGGCACAGATACGCAGTATTTT; J gene: TRBJ2-3; D gene: TRBD1; clone size: NA; V gene: TRBV5-6